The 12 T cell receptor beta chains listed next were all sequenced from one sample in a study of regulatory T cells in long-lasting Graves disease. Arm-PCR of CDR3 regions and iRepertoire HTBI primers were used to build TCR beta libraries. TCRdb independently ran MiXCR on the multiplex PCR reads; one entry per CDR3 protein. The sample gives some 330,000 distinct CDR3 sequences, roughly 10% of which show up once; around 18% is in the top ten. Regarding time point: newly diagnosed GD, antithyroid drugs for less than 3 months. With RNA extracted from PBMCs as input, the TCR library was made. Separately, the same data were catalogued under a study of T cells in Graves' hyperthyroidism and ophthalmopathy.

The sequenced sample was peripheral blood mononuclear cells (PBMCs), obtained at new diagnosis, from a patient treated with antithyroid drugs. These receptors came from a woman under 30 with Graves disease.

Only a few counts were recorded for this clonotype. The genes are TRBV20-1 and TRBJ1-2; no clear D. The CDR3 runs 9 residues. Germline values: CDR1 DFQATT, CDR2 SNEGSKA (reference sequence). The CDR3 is CRGPVGSTF. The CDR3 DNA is TGCAGAGGACCCGTAGGATCCACCTTC.

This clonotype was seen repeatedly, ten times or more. The CDR3 spells CAISEPTSARETQYF. The CDR3 nucleotides read TGTGCCATCAGTGAGCCGACTAGCGCCAGAGAGACCCAGTACTTC. The chain has TRBV10-3 and TRBJ2-5, with TRBD2 matching 8 bases. CDR1 is ENHRY and CDR2 is SYGVKD in the germline V gene. This CDR3 spans 15 amino acids. The V and J ends lost 2 bases and 4 bases, in that order; junction bases with no gene match: 6.

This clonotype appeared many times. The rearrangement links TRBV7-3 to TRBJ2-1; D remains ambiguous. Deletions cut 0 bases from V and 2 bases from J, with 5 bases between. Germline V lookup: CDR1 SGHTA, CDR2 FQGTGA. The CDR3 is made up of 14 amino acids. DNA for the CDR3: TGTGCCAGCAGCTTAACGGGCACCTACAATGAGCAGTTCTTC. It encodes CASSLTGTYNEQFF.

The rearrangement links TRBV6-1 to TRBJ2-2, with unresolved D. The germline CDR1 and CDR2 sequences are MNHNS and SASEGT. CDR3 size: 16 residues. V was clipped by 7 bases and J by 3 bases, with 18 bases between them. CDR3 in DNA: TGTGCCAGCACATATAACTCGATCGGGTACACCGGGGAGCTGTTTTTT. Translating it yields CASTYNSIGYTGELFF.

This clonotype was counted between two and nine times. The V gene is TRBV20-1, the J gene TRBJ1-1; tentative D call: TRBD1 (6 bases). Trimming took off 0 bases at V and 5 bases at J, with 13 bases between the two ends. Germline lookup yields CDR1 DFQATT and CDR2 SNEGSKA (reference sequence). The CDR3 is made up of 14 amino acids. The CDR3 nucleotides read TGCAGTGCTAGAGATCTGGGCAGGGGAACTGAAGCTTTCTTT. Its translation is CSARDLGRGTEAFF.

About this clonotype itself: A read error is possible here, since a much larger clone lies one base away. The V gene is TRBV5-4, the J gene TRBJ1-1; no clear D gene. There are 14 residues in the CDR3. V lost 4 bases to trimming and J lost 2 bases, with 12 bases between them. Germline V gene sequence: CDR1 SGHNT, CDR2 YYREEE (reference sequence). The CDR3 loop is CASSPAGDNTEAFF. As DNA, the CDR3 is TGTGCCAGCAGCCCCGCGGGAGACAACACTGAAGCTTTCTTT.

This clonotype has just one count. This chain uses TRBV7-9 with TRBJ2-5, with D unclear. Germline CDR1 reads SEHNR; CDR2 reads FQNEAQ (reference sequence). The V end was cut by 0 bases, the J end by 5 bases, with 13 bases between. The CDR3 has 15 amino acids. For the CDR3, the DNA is TGTGCCAGCAGCTTAGCTATTTGGCAATTGGAGACCCAGTACTTC. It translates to CASSLAIWQLETQYF. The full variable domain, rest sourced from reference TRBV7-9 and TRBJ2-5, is DTGVSQNPRHKITKRGQNVTFRCDPISEHNRLYWYRQTLGQGPEFLTYFQNEAQLEKSRLLSDRFSAERPKGSFSTLEIQRTEQGDSAMYLCASSLAIWQLETQYFGPGTRLLVL.

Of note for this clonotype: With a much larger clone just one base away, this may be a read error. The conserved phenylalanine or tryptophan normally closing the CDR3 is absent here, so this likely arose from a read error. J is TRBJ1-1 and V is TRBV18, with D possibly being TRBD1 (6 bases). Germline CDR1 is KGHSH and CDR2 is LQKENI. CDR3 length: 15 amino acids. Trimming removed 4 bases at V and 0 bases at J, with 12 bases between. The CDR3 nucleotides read TGTGCCAGCTCACTCCATACAGGGTTGAACACTGAAGCTTTCTCT. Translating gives CASSLHTGLNTEAFS.

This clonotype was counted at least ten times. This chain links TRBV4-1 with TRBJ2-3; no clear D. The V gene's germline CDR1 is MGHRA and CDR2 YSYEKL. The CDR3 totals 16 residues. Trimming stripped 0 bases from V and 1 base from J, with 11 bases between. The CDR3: CASSQDRVVGTDTQYF. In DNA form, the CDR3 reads TGCGCCAGCAGCCAAGATCGGGTAGTTGGCACAGATACGCAGTATTTT.

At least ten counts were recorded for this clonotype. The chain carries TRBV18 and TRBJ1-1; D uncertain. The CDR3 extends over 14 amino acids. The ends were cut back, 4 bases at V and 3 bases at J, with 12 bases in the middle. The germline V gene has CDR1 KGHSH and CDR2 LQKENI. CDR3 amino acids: CASSQVGLDTEAFF. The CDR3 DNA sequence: TGTGCCAGCTCACAAGTAGGACTTGACACTGAAGCTTTCTTT.

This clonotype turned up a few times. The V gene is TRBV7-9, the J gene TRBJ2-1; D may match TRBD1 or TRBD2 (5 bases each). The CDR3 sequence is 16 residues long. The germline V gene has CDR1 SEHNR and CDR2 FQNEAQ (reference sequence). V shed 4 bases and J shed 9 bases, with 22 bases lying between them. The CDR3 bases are TGTGCCAGCAGCTCTCCCCCGGGGCAGTCACTTAGTGAGCAGTTCTTC. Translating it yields CASSSPPGQSLSEQFF.

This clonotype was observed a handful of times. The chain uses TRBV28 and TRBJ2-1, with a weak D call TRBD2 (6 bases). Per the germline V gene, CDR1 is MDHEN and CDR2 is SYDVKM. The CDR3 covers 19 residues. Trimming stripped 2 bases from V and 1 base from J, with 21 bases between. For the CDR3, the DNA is TGTGCCAGCAGTTTACCGTATGCCCGGGGGTTCGTGTCCTACAATGAGCAGTTCTTC. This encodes CASSLPYARGFVSYNEQFF.